Below are 27 T cell receptor beta chains sequenced from a single sample in a study of blood T cell repertoires in COVID-19. Sequenced by immunoSEQ multiplex PCR; TCRdb stores in-frame clones only, minus some. The profile covers 110,000 to 150,000 clones, with around 80% appearing a single time and approximately 6% taken by the ten largest. Input material: PBMCs or T cells enriched from blood (not recorded which). The receptor source for this set is a woman in her forties or fifties who had recovered from COVID-19.

The CDR3 spells CASSLRRGGGNEQFF. Written as DNA, the CDR3 is TGTGCCAGCAGTTTAAGGCGGGGGGGAGGCAATGAGCAGTTCTTC. The chain recombines TRBV28 with TRBJ2-1; 9 bases fit TRBD2. The CDR3 contains 15 residues. Germline V gene sequence: CDR1 MDHEN, CDR2 SYDVKM. J gave up 6 bases and V 2 bases, and 5 bases lay outside the gene matches.

The chain joins TRBV2 to TRBJ1-2, with 7 bases fitting TRBD1. This CDR3 comprises 13 residues. Germline V gives CDR1 SNHLY, CDR2 FYNNEI. Trimming took 6 bases from V and 4 from J; bases not matched to a gene: 5. CDR3 sequence: CASRTGMAYGYTF. The CDR3 DNA reads TGTGCCAGCAGGACAGGGATGGCCTATGGCTACACCTTC. Combining the CDR3 with reference TRBV2 and TRBJ1-2 gives the whole variable domain EPEVTQTPSHQVTQMGQEVILRCVPISNHLYFYWYRQILGQKVEFLVSFYNNEISEKSEIFDDQFSVERPDGSNFTLKIRSTKLEDSAMYFCASRTGMAYGYTFGSGTRLTVV.

This chain joins TRBV11-2 and TRBJ2-1, with D perhaps TRBD2 (5 bases). Trimming pared 5 bases from V and 0 bases from J, leaving 17 bases between. The length of the CDR3 is 17 residues. Germline assignment: CDR1 SGHAT and CDR2 FQNNGV. The CDR3 loop reads CASSPAPMGSSYNEQFF. As DNA, the CDR3 is TGTGCCAGCAGCCCGGCCCCGATGGGGAGCTCCTACAATGAGCAGTTCTTC.

The V gene is TRBV2, the J gene TRBJ2-2; possible D gene TRBD1, 5 bases. The CDR3 has 15 residues. The ends were cut back, 7 bases at V and 1 base at J, with 13 bases in the middle. From germline, CDR1 is SNHLY and CDR2 FYNNEI. The CDR3 reads CASNRGQGNTGELFF. CDR3 in DNA: TGTGCCAGCAATAGGGGTCAGGGGAACACCGGGGAGCTGTTTTTT.

The chain combines TRBV3-1 (or the pseudogene TRBV3-2) with TRBJ2-7, with TRBD1 matching over 12 bases. Losses at the gene ends were 4 bases for V and 4 bases for J; bases not matched to a gene: 5. CDR3 length: 15 amino acids. Looked up from germline, CDR1 is LGHDT and CDR2 is YNNKEL (reference sequence). CDR3 sequence reads: CASSPGTGGFYEQYV. CDR3 DNA: TGTGCCAGCAGCCCCGGGACAGGGGGCTTTTACGAGCAGTACGTC.

The rearrangement joins TRBV24-1 to TRBJ2-7; D not certain. Germline V CDR1 and CDR2: KGHDR, SFDVKD. V was trimmed by 3 bases and J by 2 bases, leaving 10 bases between them. CDR3 size: 14 residues. The CDR3 DNA follows: TGTGCCACCAGTGATCCGCTCCTAGCCTACGAGCAGTACTTC. Its translation is CATSDPLLAYEQYF.

This chain links TRBV11-2 with TRBJ1-2; D is undetermined. V was cut by 5 bases and J by 6 bases, with 22 bases left in between. The CDR3 has 16 amino acids. Looked up from germline, CDR1 is SGHAT and CDR2 is FQNNGV. The CDR3 loop reads CASSHYPATRIHGYTF. The DNA for the CDR3 is TGTGCCAGCAGCCATTATCCCGCGACACGGATACATGGCTACACCTTC.

The chain links TRBV5-1 to TRBJ1-5, with 8 bases aligning to TRBD1. V lost 3 bases to trimming and J lost 3 bases; unmatched junction nucleotides: 2. CDR1 and CDR2 (germline): SGHRS, YFSETQ. This CDR3 has 14 amino acids. DNA of the CDR3: TGCGCCAGCAGCTCGGGACAGGTCAATCAGCCCCAGCATTTT. This codes for CASSSGQVNQPQHF.

The V gene is TRBV18, the J gene TRBJ1-5; D may be TRBD1 (6 bases). CDR3 length: 15 residues. Germline assignment: CDR1 KGHSH and CDR2 LQKENI. Trimming pared 2 bases from V and 2 bases from J, leaving 10 bases between. The CDR3 region is CASSPKGGGNQPQHF. The DNA of the CDR3 is TGTGCCAGCTCACCAAAAGGGGGTGGCAATCAGCCCCAGCATTTT.

V usage is TRBV9 and J usage is TRBJ1-1; D call uncertain. Germline V lookup: CDR1 SGDLS, CDR2 YYNGEE. This CDR3 has 13 residues. The V and J ends lost 4 bases and 0 bases respectively, with 7 bases between them. The DNA of the CDR3 is TGTGCCAGCAGCCCACTGATGAACACTGAAGCTTTCTTT. Translating it yields CASSPLMNTEAFF.

The gene calls are TRBV7-9 and TRBJ2-7, with a possible D match to TRBD2 (6 bases). In germline, CDR1 is SEHNR, CDR2 FQNEAQ (reference sequence). Trimming stripped 5 bases from V and 1 base from J, with 12 bases between. The CDR3 is made up of 14 amino acids. CDR3: CASSRRDPSYEQYF. CDR3 DNA sequence: TGTGCCAGCAGCCGGAGGGACCCGTCCTACGAGCAGTACTTC.

The chain carries TRBV2 and TRBJ2-4; D might be TRBD1 (6 bases). This CDR3 has 15 residues. Germline-derived CDR1 and CDR2 are SNHLY and FYNNEI. The V end was cut by 7 bases, the J end by 1 base, with 14 bases between. The CDR3 region is CASMTHQGAKNIQYF. CDR3 coding DNA: TGTGCCAGCATGACCCATCAGGGGGCCAAAAACATTCAGTACTTC.

This clone has ten or more counts. The chain employs TRBV7-8 and TRBJ1-2, with D tentatively TRBD1 (5 bases). V was cut by 1 base and J by 2 bases, with 14 bases left in between. CDR3 length equals 16 residues. Germline V lookup: CDR1 SGHVS, CDR2 FQNEAQ. The CDR3 DNA reads TGTGCCAGCAGCTTAGGGGGGGGATGGGCCAACTATGGCTACACCTTC. Encoded protein: CASSLGGGWANYGYTF.

The chain recombines TRBV18 with TRBJ1-1; 7 nucleotides align to TRBD1. The CDR3 totals 16 residues. V shed 3 bases and J 4 bases; nucleotides not matched to a gene: 11. CDR1 KGHSH and CDR2 LQKENI come from the germline V gene. The CDR3 region has the DNA TGTGCCAGCTCACCCTCCTGGACAGGAATGGGCACTGAAGCTTTCTTT. It codes for CASSPSWTGMGTEAFF. Based on the CDR3 plus reference TRBV18 and TRBJ1-1, the full variable domain is NAGVMQNPRHLVRRRGQEARLRCSPMKGHSHVYWYRQLPEEGLKFMVYLQKENIIDESGMPKERFSAEFPKEGPSILRIQQVVRGDSAAYFCASSPSWTGMGTEAFFGQGTRLTVV.

The J gene is TRBJ2-1, the V gene TRBV7-9; tentative D call: TRBD2 (7 bases). The V end lost 7 bases, the J end lost 7 bases, and 20 bases lay between the germline ends. The CDR3 contains 15 residues. Germline V gene lookup returns CDR1 SEHNR and CDR2 FQNEAQ (reference sequence). CDR3 residues: CASTVRGISGNEQFF. The CDR3 region has the DNA TGTGCCAGCACCGTAAGGGGGATTAGCGGGAATGAGCAGTTCTTC.

This chain uses TRBV12-5 with TRBJ1-5; D unclear. Germline V gives CDR1 LGHNT, CDR2 FRNRAP. This CDR3 region has 13 residues. Trimming cost V 3 bases and J 5 bases, with 8 bases left between them. The chain's CDR3 is CASGFGRDQPQHF. The CDR3 nucleotides are TGTGCTAGTGGTTTTGGGCGTGATCAGCCCCAGCATTTT. Variable domain in full (rest from reference TRBV12-5 and TRBJ1-5): DARVTQTPRHKVTEMGQEVTMRCQPILGHNTVFWYRQTMMQGLELLAYFRNRAPLDDSGMPKDRFSAEMPDATLATLKIQPSEPRDSAVYFCASGFGRDQPQHFGDGTRLSIL.

The chain couples TRBV18 to TRBJ1-6; D is uncertain. Germline CDR1 KGHSH, CDR2 LQKENI. This CDR3 spans 12 amino acids. The V and J ends lost 5 bases and 6 bases respectively, with 5 bases between them. Written as DNA, the CDR3 is TGTGCCAGCTCATCCCGTAATTCACCCCTCCACTTT. It is translated as CASSSRNSPLHF.

This clone was seen many times. V is TRBV5-6 and J is TRBJ1-5, with unresolved D. Germline lookup yields CDR1 SGHDT and CDR2 YYEEEE. This CDR3 is 16 amino acids long. Trimming removed 3 bases from V and 2 bases from J, with 15 bases in between. CDR3 coding DNA: TGTGCCAGCAGCTCGAAACCGGGAATTGGCAATCAGCCCCAGCATTTT. This translates into CASSSKPGIGNQPQHF.

The chain uses TRBV10-2 and TRBJ2-2; 8 bases map to TRBD2. The trim removed 0 bases at V and 6 bases at J, leaving 18 bases unmatched. This CDR3 has 20 amino acids. Germline-derived CDR1 and CDR2 are WSHSY and SAAADI. For the CDR3, the DNA is TGCGCCAGCAGTGAGTCGATCGGGTTTTTGTCTAGCGGGCCCCCCGGGGAGCTGTTTTTT. Its protein product is CASSESIGFLSSGPPGELFF.

The V call is TRBV9, the J call TRBJ2-3; 9 bases line up with TRBD2. This CDR3 region has 16 residues. Per germline, CDR1 SGDLS and CDR2 YYNGEE. V lost 4 bases, J lost 0 bases, and 6 bases stayed unmatched. The CDR3 region is CASSLSGGQSTDTQYF. CDR3 DNA: TGTGCCAGCAGCTTAAGCGGGGGGCAGAGCACAGATACGCAGTATTTT.

The CDR3 spells CASSVENPGTQYF. The CDR3 region has the DNA TGCGCCAGCAGCGTGGAAAATCCCGGTACGCAGTATTTT. J is TRBJ2-3 and V is TRBV5-1; D unresolved. Germline V gene lookup returns CDR1 SGHRS and CDR2 YFSETQ. The CDR3 sequence is 13 residues long. V shed 4 bases and J shed 8 bases, with 14 bases lying between them.

J is TRBJ1-5 and V is TRBV5-5, with TRBD1 identical over 10 bases. V was clipped by 2 bases and J by 7 bases; unmatched bases: 3. Germline CDR1 and CDR2: SGHKS and YYEKEE (reference sequence). This CDR3 is 14 amino acids long. This CDR3 reads CASSFGTGEQPQHF. In nucleotides, the CDR3 is TGTGCCAGCAGCTTCGGGACAGGGGAACAGCCCCAGCATTTT.

The CDR3 region has the DNA TGCGCCAGCAGGCCCGCCGCGAGGGAGGTCTATGGCTACACCTTC. It specifies CASRPAAREVYGYTF. This chain joins TRBV5-1 and TRBJ1-2; no reliable D call. V dropped 5 bases and J dropped 4 bases, with 18 bases sitting between them. Germline V gene lookup returns CDR1 SGHRS and CDR2 YFSETQ. The CDR3 contains 15 residues.

A single count supports this clone. The V and J genes are TRBV18 and TRBJ1-2; D perhaps matches TRBD1 (5 bases). The germline V gene has CDR1 KGHSH and CDR2 LQKENI. This CDR3 contains 14 residues. V lost 3 bases and J 3 bases, leaving 11 bases between the germline ends. In DNA, the CDR3 is TGTGCCAGCTCACCGCGGAGGGGTGACTATGGCTACACCTTC. Residues: CASSPRRGDYGYTF. The entire variable domain, with the rest obtained from reference TRBV18 and TRBJ1-2, is as follows: NAGVMQNPRHLVRRRGQEARLRCSPMKGHSHVYWYRQLPEEGLKFMVYLQKENIIDESGMPKERFSAEFPKEGPSILRIQQVVRGDSAAYFCASSPRRGDYGYTFGSGTRLTVV.

The CDR3 DNA reads as TGTGCCAGCAGTAAGGGGTCCCTGCATGGCTACACCTTC. Its protein is CASSKGSLHGYTF. The V gene is TRBV4-2, the J gene TRBJ1-2; D may be TRBD1 (5 bases). V was trimmed by 6 bases and J by 6 bases, leaving 14 bases between them. The CDR3 runs 13 residues. CDR1 is LGHNA and CDR2 is YNFKEQ in the germline V gene.

This clone was seen just once. J is TRBJ1-2 and V is TRBV10-3; TRBD1 is a possible D gene (6 bases). Trimming took 7 bases from V and 2 from J, leaving 20 bases between them. CDR1 is ENHRY and CDR2 is SYGVKD in the germline V gene. The CDR3 sequence is 16 residues long. CDR3 coding DNA: TGTGCCATCAATGCGGCGTCTAAGGGGGTAAACTATGGCTACACCTTC. This gives the protein CAINAASKGVNYGYTF.

This clone was recorded only once. The genes are TRBV7-2 and TRBJ1-6, with 7 bases aligning to TRBD1. The junction had 7 bases not matched to a gene; V was cut back by 4 bases and J by 10 bases. Germline V gene sequence: CDR1 SGHTA, CDR2 FQGNSA. The CDR3 contains 14 residues. Here the CDR3 reads CASSSLAGGSPLHF. The DNA of the CDR3 is TGTGCCAGCAGCTCTTTGGCAGGGGGATCACCCCTCCACTTT.